This record looks at one TCR beta chain sequence and its context. Antigen unknown. The data were taken from a study of T cell responses to AZD1222 COVID-19 vaccine. Notes on the study in general: At 160-218 and 743-854, vaccine-associated CD4 TCRs were dominant, and they spanned spike. No day 14 peak samples; only post-peak repertoires were characterized. Clonal diversity was possibly underestimated, and the donors were mostly white British, with more females.

CDR1 and CDR2 from the germline V gene are GTSNPN and SVGIG (reference sequence). With 3 bases removed from V and 4 bases from J, the gap between germline ends came to 16 bases. The CDR3 has 15 amino acids. Using immunoSEQ multiplex PCR, the repertoire was profiled, and TCRdb retains in-frame clones only, with some absent. The table records 130,000 to 150,000 clones, about 90% of them present only once. The source material was peripheral blood, sampled on day 0 of AZD1222 vaccination. The receptor was derived from an adult in good health. The chain links TRBV30 to TRBJ2-1; D is ambiguous. The DNA of the CDR3 is TGTGCCTGGAGCAAAGACTCCGGAATTTACAATGAGCAGTTCTTC. Translating gives CAWSKDSGIYNEQFF.